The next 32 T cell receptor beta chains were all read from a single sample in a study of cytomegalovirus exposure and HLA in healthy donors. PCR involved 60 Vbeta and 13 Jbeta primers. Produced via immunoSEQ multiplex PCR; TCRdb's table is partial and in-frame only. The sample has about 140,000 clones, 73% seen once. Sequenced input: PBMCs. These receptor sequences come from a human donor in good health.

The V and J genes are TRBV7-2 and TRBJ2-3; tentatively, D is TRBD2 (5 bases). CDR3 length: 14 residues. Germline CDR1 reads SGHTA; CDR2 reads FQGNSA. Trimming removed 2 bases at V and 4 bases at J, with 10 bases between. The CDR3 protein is CASSLTLAADTQYF. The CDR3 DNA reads TGTGCCAGCAGCTTAACGCTAGCAGCAGATACGCAGTATTTT. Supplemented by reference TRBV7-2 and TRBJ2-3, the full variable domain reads GAGVSQSPSNKVTEKGKDVELRCDPISGHTALYWYRQSLGQGLEFLIYFQGNSAPDKSGLPSDRFSAERTGGSVSTLTIQRTQQEDSAVYLCASSLTLAADTQYFGPGTRLTVL.

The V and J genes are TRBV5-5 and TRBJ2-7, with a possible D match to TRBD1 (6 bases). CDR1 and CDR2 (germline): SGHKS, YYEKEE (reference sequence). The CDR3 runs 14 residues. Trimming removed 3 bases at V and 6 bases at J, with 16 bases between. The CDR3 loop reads CASSWRTARIEQYF. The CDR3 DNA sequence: TGTGCCAGCAGCTGGAGGACAGCCAGAATCGAGCAGTACTTC. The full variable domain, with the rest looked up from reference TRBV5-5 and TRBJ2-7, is DAGVTQSPTHLIKTRGQQVTLRCSPISGHKSVSWYQQVLGQGPQFIFQYYEKEERGRGNFPDRFSARQFPNYSSELNVNALLLGDSALYLCASSWRTARIEQYFGPGTRLTVT.

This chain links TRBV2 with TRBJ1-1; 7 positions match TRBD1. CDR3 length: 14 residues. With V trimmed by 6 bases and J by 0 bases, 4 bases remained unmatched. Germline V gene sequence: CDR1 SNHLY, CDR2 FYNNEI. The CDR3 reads CASRRDRLNTEAFF. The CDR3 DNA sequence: TGTGCCAGCAGGCGGGACAGACTGAACACTGAAGCTTTCTTT. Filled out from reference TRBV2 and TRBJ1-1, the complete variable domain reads EPEVTQTPSHQVTQMGQEVILRCVPISNHLYFYWYRQILGQKVEFLVSFYNNEISEKSEIFDDQFSVERPDGSNFTLKIRSTKLEDSAMYFCASRRDRLNTEAFFGQGTRLTVV.

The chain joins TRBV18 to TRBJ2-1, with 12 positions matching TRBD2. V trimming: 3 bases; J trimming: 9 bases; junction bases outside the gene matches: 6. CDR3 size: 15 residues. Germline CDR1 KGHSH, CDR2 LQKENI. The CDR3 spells CASSPTSGSRGEQFF. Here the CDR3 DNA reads TGTGCCAGCTCACCGACTAGCGGGAGTAGGGGTGAGCAGTTCTTC.

In DNA form, the CDR3 reads TGCAGCGTTGATAATTTTGGAGCGGATGCCTACAATGAGCAGTTCTTC. Its protein product is CSVDNFGADAYNEQFF. The chain links TRBV29-1 to TRBJ2-1, with D perhaps TRBD2 (5 bases). This CDR3 region has 16 residues. The germline CDR1 and CDR2 sequences are SQVTM and ANQGSEA. Trimming took off 3 bases at V and 2 bases at J, with 17 bases between the two ends.

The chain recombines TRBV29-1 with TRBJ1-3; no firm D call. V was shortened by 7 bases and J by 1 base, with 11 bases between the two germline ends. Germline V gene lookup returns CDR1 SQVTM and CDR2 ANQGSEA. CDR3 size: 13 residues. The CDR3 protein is CSAEPVSGNTIYF. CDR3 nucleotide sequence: TGCAGCGCCGAGCCGGTTTCTGGAAACACCATATATTTT.

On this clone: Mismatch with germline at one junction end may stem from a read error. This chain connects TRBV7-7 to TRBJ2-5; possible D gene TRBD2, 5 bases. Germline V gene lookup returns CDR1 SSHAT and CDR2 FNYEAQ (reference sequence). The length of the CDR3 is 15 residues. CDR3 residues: CASSLGVLAKETQYF. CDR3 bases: TGTGCTAGCAGCTTAGGCGTGCTAGCAAAAGAGACCCAGTACTTC.

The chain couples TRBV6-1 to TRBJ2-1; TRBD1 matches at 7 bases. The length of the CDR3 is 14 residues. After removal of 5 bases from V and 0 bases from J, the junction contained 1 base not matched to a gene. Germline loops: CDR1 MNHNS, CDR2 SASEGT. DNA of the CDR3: TGTGCCAGCAGTCGGGACAGCTCCTACAATGAGCAGTTCTTC. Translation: CASSRDSSYNEQFF.

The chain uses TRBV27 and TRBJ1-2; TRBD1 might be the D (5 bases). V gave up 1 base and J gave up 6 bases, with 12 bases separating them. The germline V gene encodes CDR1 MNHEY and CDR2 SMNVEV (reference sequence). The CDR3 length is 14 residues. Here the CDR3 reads CASSLLGGPDGYTF. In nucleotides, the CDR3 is TGTGCCAGCAGTTTATTGGGGGGTCCCGATGGCTACACCTTC.

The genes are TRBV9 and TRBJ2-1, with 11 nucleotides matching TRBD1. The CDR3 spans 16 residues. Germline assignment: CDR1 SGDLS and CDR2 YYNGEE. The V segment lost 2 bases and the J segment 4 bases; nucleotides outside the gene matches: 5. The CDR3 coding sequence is TGTGCCAGCAGCGTCAGGGACAGGGGGTCTTACAATGAGCAGTTCTTC. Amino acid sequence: CASSVRDRGSYNEQFF.

DNA of the CDR3: TGTGCCACGGGTTCTGGCTACGAGCAGTACTTC. It yields the protein CATGSGYEQYF. The J gene is TRBJ2-7, the V gene TRBV19; no clear D. The CDR3 spans 11 residues. Germline V gene sequence: CDR1 LNHDA, CDR2 SQIVND (reference sequence). Trimming stripped 10 bases from V and 3 bases from J, with 10 bases between.

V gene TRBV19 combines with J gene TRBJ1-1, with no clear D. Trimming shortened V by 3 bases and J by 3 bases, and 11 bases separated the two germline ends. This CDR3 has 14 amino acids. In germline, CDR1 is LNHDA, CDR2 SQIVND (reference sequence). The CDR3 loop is CASSIAWRDTEAFF. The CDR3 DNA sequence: TGTGCCAGTAGTATTGCCTGGAGGGACACTGAAGCTTTCTTT.

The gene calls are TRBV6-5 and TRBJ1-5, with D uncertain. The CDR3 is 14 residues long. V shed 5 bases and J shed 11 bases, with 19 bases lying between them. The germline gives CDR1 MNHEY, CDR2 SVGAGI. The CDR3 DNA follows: TGTGCCAGCAGTCCATCGACCGCCCCGGAGTCCCAGCATTTT. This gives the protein CASSPSTAPESQHF.

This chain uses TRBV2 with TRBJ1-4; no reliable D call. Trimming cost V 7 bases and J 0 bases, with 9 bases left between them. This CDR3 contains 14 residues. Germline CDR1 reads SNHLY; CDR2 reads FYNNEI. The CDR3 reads CASTYSATNEKLFF. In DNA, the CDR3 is TGTGCCAGCACGTATTCGGCAACTAATGAAAAACTGTTTTTT.

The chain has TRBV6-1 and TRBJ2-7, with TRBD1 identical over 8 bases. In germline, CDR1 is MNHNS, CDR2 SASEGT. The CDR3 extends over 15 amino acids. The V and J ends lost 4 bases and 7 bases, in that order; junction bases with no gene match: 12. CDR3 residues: CASSGGQGGAREQYF. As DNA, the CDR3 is TGTGCCAGCAGTGGAGGACAGGGTGGGGCTCGGGAGCAGTACTTC.

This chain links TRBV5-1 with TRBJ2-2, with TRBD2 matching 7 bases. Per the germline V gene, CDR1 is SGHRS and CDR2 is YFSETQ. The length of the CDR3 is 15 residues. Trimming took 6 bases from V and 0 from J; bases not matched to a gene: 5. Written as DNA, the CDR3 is TGCGCCAGCACCCTGGGGGGGACGAACACCGGGGAGCTGTTTTTT. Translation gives CASTLGGTNTGELFF.

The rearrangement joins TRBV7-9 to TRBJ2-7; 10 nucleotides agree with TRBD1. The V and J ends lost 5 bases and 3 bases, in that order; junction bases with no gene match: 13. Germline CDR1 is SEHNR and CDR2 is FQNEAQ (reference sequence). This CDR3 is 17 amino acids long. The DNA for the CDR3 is TGTGCCAGCAGCCCGCTGATTACCTGGACAGGGGGCTACGAGCAGTACTTC. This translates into CASSPLITWTGGYEQYF.

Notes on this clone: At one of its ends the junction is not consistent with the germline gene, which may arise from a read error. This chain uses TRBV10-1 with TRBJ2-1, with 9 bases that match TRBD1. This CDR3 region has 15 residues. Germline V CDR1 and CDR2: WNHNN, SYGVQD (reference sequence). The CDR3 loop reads CAGSGTGTGSAEQFF. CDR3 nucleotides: TGCGCCGGCAGTGGAACCGGGACAGGGTCCGCTGAGCAGTTCTTC.

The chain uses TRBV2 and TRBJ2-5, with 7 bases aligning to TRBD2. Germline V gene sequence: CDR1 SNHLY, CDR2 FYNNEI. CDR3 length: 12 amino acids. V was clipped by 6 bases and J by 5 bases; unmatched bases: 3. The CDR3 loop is CASRGGMETQYF. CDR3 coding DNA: TGTGCCAGCAGGGGGGGGATGGAGACCCAGTACTTC.

The CDR3 reads CASSLGRLATETQYF. Written as DNA, the CDR3 is TGTGCCAGCAGCTTGGGGAGACTAGCGACAGAGACCCAGTACTTC. The V call is TRBV5-4, the J call TRBJ2-5; 8 bases map to TRBD2. CDR1 SGHNT and CDR2 YYREEE come from the germline V gene (reference sequence). V dropped 0 bases and J dropped 4; count of bases not matched to a gene: 5. The CDR3 loop spans 15 amino acids.

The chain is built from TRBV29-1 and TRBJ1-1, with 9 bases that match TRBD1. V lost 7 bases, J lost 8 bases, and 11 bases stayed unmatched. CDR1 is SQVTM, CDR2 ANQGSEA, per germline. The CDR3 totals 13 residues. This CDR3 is CSADPGQGSEAFF. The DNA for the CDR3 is TGCAGCGCCGACCCGGGACAGGGTAGCGAAGCTTTCTTT.

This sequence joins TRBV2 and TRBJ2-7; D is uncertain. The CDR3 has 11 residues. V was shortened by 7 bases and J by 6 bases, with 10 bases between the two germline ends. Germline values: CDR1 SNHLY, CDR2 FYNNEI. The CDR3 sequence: CASIHPVEQYF. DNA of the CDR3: TGTGCCAGCATCCACCCGGTCGAGCAGTACTTC.

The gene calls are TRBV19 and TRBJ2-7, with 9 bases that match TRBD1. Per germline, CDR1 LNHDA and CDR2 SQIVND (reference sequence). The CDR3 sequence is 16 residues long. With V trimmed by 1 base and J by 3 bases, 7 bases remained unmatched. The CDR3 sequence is CASSIVPGQGGYEQYF. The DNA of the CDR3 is TGTGCCAGTAGTATAGTTCCGGGACAGGGTGGCTACGAGCAGTACTTC.

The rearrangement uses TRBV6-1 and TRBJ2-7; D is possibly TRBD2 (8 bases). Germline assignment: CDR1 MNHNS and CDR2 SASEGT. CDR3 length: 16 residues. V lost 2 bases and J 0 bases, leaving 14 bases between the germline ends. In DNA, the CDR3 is TGTGCCAGCAGTGAACCGACAGGGACTAGCTCCTACGAGCAGTACTTC. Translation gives CASSEPTGTSSYEQYF.

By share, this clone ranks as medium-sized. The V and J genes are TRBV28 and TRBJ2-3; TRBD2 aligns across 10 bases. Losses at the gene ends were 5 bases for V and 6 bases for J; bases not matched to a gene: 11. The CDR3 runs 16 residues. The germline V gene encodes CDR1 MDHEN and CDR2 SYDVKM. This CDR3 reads CASSPASGGVTDTQYF. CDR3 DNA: TGTGCCAGCAGTCCGGCAAGCGGGGGGGTGACGGATACGCAGTATTTT.

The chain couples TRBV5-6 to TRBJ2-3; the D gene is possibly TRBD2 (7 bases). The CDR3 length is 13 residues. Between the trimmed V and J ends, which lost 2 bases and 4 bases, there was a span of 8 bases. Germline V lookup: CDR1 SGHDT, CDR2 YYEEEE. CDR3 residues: CASSFGGPDTQYF. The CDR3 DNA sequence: TGTGCCAGCAGCTTCGGGGGGCCAGATACGCAGTATTTT.

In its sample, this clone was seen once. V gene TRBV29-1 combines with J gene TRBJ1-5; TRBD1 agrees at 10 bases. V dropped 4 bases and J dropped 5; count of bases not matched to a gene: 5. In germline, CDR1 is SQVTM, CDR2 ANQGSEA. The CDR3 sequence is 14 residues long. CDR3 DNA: TGCAGCGTTGGGGGACAGGGGATGGATCAGCCCCAGCATTTT. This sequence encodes CSVGGQGMDQPQHF.

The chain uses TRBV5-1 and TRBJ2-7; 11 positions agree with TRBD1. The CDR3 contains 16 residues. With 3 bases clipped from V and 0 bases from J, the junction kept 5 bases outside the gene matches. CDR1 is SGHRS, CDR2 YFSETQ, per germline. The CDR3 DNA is TGCGCCAGCAGCTCTCCGGGGACAGGGGGCTCCTACGAGCAGTACTTC. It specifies CASSSPGTGGSYEQYF.

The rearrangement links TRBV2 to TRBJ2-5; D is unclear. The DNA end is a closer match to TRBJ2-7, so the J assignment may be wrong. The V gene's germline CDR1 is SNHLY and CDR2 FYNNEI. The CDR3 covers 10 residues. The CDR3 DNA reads TGTGCCAGGGTGCAATACGAGCAGTACTTC. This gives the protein CARVQYEQYF.

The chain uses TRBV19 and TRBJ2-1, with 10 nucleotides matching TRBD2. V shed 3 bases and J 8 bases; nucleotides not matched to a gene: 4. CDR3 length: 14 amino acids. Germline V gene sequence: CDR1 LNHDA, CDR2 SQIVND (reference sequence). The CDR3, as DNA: TGTGCCAGTAGTATTTCAGCGGGGGGGCATGAGCAGTTCTTC. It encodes CASSISAGGHEQFF.

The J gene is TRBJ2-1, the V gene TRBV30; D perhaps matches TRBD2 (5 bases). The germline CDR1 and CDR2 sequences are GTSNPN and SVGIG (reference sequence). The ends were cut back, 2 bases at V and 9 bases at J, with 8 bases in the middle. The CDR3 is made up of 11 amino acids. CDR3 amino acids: CAWSTGIEQFF. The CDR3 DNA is TGTGCCTGGAGTACCGGGATTGAGCAGTTCTTC.

CDR3 protein: CASSLRGAEGNTIYF. For the CDR3, the DNA is TGTGCCAGCAGCTTACGTGGGGCGGAGGGAAACACCATATATTTT. This chain joins TRBV11-2 and TRBJ1-3; a weak D match, TRBD1 (5 bases). The length of the CDR3 is 15 residues. The V and J ends lost 2 bases and 4 bases respectively, with 12 bases between them. CDR1 and CDR2 from the germline V gene are SGHAT and FQNNGV.